Each of the 16 T cell receptor beta chains below was sequenced from the same sample in a study of shared clonotypes between healthy human individuals. Repertoires were generated with immunoSEQ multiplex PCR, while TCRdb's copy carries only in-frame clones and drops some. This table has some 790,000 clones, just under 75% appearing once. The sample consisted of memory CD4+ T cells sorted from blood. Stated subset: CD45RA-negative fraction. The receptors stem from a woman younger than 45 in good health.

This clone was detected a few times. This chain joins TRBV7-9 and TRBJ2-2; TRBD1 matches 7 bases. V gave up 1 base and J gave up 0 bases; unmatched junction bases: 11. Germline V gene lookup returns CDR1 SEHNR and CDR2 FQNEAQ (reference sequence). This CDR3 is built from 19 residues. The CDR3 reads CASSLVNRGPLANTGELFF. CDR3 nucleotide sequence: TGTGCCAGCAGCTTAGTCAACAGGGGACCTCTCGCGAACACCGGGGAGCTGTTTTTT. Together with reference TRBV7-9 and TRBJ2-2, the CDR3 gives the full variable domain: DTGVSQNPRHKITKRGQNVTFRCDPISEHNRLYWYRQTLGQGPEFLTYFQNEAQLEKSRLLSDRFSAERPKGSFSTLEIQRTEQGDSAMYLCASSLVNRGPLANTGELFFGEGSRLTVL.

The genes are TRBV11-2 and TRBJ2-1; 9 bases map to TRBD2. Germline V CDR1 and CDR2: SGHAT, FQNNGV. The CDR3 length is 17 residues. J gave up 5 bases and V 0 bases, and 8 bases lay outside the gene matches. In DNA, the CDR3 is TGTGCCAGCAGCTTAGATGGCGCGGGAGGGCCCCACAATGAGCAGTTCTTC. As protein: CASSLDGAGGPHNEQFF.

The rearrangement joins TRBV6-1 to TRBJ1-4, with a possible D match to TRBD1 (5 bases). The CDR3 loop spans 14 amino acids. V was cut by 8 bases and J by 3 bases, with 13 bases left in between. Germline V gene lookup returns CDR1 MNHNS and CDR2 SASEGT. The CDR3 region is CASGAIRANEKLFF. DNA for the CDR3: TGTGCCAGCGGGGCCATAAGGGCTAATGAAAAACTGTTTTTT.

The rearrangement links TRBV11-3 to TRBJ1-1, with unresolved D. The CDR3 totals 14 residues. Trimming took off 3 bases at V and 0 bases at J, with 8 bases between the two ends. Germline CDR1 is SGHNT and CDR2 is YENEEA. This chain's CDR3 is CASSLPNMNTEAFF. CDR3 nucleotides: TGTGCCAGCAGCTTGCCAAACATGAACACTGAAGCTTTCTTT.

In the case of this clone: Other DNA sequences in the same sample also yield this CDR3. In DNA, the CDR3 is TGCGCCAGCAGCTCGGGGACAGGGGGCACCGGGGAGCTGTTTTTT. This encodes CASSSGTGGTGELFF. The chain employs TRBV5-1 and TRBJ2-2; 11 bases are a match to TRBD1. Germline-derived CDR1 and CDR2 are SGHRS and YFSETQ. CDR3 length: 15 amino acids. After removal of 3 bases from V and 4 bases from J, the junction contained 2 bases not matched to a gene.

The V gene is TRBV18, the J gene TRBJ1-1; no definite D call. This CDR3 comprises 15 residues. Per the germline V gene, CDR1 is KGHSH and CDR2 is LQKENI. V lost 5 bases to trimming and J lost 0 bases, with 13 bases between them. The CDR3 sequence is CASSWEAGMNTEAFF. In nucleotides, the CDR3 is TGTGCCAGCTCATGGGAGGCAGGAATGAACACTGAAGCTTTCTTT.

The chain employs TRBV7-8 and TRBJ2-2, with D perhaps matching TRBD2 (5 bases). This CDR3 region has 15 residues. Looked up from germline, CDR1 is SGHVS and CDR2 is FQNEAQ. V lost 1 base and J lost 7, with 13 bases in between. CDR3 protein: CASSLGTTRGGELFF. CDR3 nucleotide sequence: TGTGCCAGCAGCTTAGGCACCACCCGGGGCGGGGAGCTGTTTTTT.

V gene TRBV2 combines with J gene TRBJ2-2, with D unresolved. The ends were cut back, 4 bases at V and 4 bases at J, with 13 bases in the middle. Germline V gives CDR1 SNHLY, CDR2 FYNNEI. The CDR3 loop spans 15 amino acids. CDR3 coding DNA: TGTGCCAGCAGTGGTCGGATCAGCAGCACCGGGGAGCTGTTTTTT. This translates into CASSGRISSTGELFF.

The chain combines TRBV4-1 with TRBJ2-1; D might be TRBD1 or TRBD2, each matching 5 bases. The germline V gene encodes CDR1 MGHRA and CDR2 YSYEKL. The CDR3 is 16 amino acids. V gave up 4 bases and J gave up 5 bases, with 18 bases separating them. CDR3 loop: CASSRRDLLFHNEQFF. As DNA, the CDR3 is TGCGCCAGCAGCCGAAGGGACCTACTCTTTCACAATGAGCAGTTCTTC.

The chain has TRBV23-1 and TRBJ2-1, with D tentatively TRBD2 (5 bases). TRBV23-1 is designated an ORF whose function remains uncertain. V was trimmed by 4 bases and J by 5 bases, leaving 9 bases between them. The CDR3 extends over 13 amino acids. The CDR3 bases are TGCGCCAGCAGTCCCCTGGGAGACAATGAGCAGTTCTTC. Protein product: CASSPLGDNEQFF.

The rearrangement links TRBV28 to TRBJ2-5; TRBD2 agrees at 9 bases. CDR1 and CDR2 (germline): MDHEN, SYDVKM. The CDR3 is 14 amino acids. With V trimmed by 3 bases and J by 4 bases, 3 bases remained unmatched. CDR3 residues: CASSLSGGRETQYF. The CDR3 DNA is TGTGCCAGCAGTTTGAGCGGGGGGCGAGAGACCCAGTACTTC. The whole variable domain, remainder taken from reference TRBV28 and TRBJ2-5, is DVKVTQSSRYLVKRTGEKVFLECVQDMDHENMFWYRQDPGLGLRLIYFSYDVKMKEKGDIPEGYSVSREKKERFSLILESASTNQTSMYLCASSLSGGRETQYFGPGTRLLVL.

The chain couples TRBV6-1 to TRBJ1-2, with D perhaps TRBD1 (6 bases). CDR1 MNHNS and CDR2 SASEGT come from the germline V gene. Trimming took off 8 bases at V and 4 bases at J, with 14 bases between the two ends. This CDR3 contains 13 residues. The chain's CDR3 is CASGVQGIYGYTF. DNA of the CDR3: TGTGCCAGCGGTGTGCAGGGGATCTATGGCTACACCTTC.

The chain combines TRBV27 with TRBJ1-1; possibly TRBD1 for D (6 bases). Trimming took 4 bases from V and 5 from J, leaving 14 bases between them. Germline V gives CDR1 MNHEY, CDR2 SMNVEV (reference sequence). CDR3 size: 14 residues. The CDR3 region is CASSSSTGKTEAFF. CDR3 DNA: TGTGCCAGCAGTTCCTCGACAGGAAAGACTGAAGCTTTCTTT.

The gene calls are TRBV25-1 and TRBJ1-1, with 7 positions matching TRBD1. This CDR3 spans 12 amino acids. CDR1 is MGHDK and CDR2 is SYGVNS in the germline V gene. V lost 11 bases and J lost 1; bases outside the gene matches: 4. DNA for the CDR3: TGTGCCGTGGGACAGACGAACACTGAAGCTTTCTTT. This sequence encodes CAVGQTNTEAFF.

The chain uses TRBV7-6 and TRBJ1-5; TRBD1 matches 9 bases. Germline CDR1 and CDR2: SGHVS and FNYEAQ. V shed 5 bases and J 3 bases; nucleotides not matched to a gene: 8. The CDR3 is made up of 16 amino acids. The CDR3 spells CASSRYGQGNNQPQHF. The CDR3 coding sequence is TGTGCCAGCAGCCGGTACGGACAGGGGAACAATCAGCCCCAGCATTTT.

The chain has TRBV19 and TRBJ2-1; either TRBD1 or TRBD2 may supply D (7 bases each). The CDR3 runs 15 residues. Trimming cost V 7 bases and J 4 bases, with 17 bases left between them. Germline CDR1 reads LNHDA; CDR2 reads SQIVND (reference sequence). The DNA for the CDR3 is TGTGCCAGTAATAGGGGGCGCGGGAGATACAATGAGCAGTTCTTC. Its protein is CASNRGRGRYNEQFF.